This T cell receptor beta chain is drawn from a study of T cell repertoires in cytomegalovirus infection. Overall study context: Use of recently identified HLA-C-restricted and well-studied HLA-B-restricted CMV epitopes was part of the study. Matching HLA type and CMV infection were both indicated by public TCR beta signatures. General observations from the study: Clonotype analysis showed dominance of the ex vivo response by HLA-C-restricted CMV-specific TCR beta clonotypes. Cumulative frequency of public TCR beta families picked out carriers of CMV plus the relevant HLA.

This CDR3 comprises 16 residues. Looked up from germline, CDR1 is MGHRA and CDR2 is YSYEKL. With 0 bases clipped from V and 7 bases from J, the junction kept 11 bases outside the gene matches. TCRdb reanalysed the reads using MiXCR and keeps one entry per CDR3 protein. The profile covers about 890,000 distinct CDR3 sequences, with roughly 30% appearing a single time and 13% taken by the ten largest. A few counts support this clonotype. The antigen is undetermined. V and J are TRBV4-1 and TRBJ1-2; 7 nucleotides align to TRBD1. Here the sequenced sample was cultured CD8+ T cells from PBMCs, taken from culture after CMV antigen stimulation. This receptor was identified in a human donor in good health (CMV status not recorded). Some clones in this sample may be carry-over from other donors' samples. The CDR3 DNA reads TGCGCCAGCAGCCAAGACAGGGGGTCAACTCCGGGTGGCTACACCTTC. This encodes CASSQDRGSTPGGYTF.